A single sample is the source of the 31 T cell receptor beta chains below, sequenced in a study of regulatory T cells in long-lasting Graves disease. Through Arm-PCR of CDR3 regions and iRepertoire HTBI primers, TCR beta libraries were built. In TCRdb, the multiplex PCR reads were re-called with MiXCR into one record per CDR3 protein. The table has roughly 700,000 distinct CDR3 sequences, about 32% seen once. The time point is: persistent/refractory GD, antithyroid drugs over 5 years with positive TRAb. PBMC RNA served as the TCR library source. The sequencing used peripheral blood mononuclear cells (PBMCs), collected when the disease was refractory, from a patient treated with antithyroid drugs. The receptors come from a female donor with Graves disease.

This clonotype was counted at least ten times. This chain connects TRBV28 to TRBJ2-5; D is undetermined. Germline assignment: CDR1 MDHEN and CDR2 SYDVKM. V dropped 3 bases and J dropped 2 bases, with 10 bases sitting between them. This CDR3 is 14 amino acids long. CDR3 nucleotide sequence: TGTGCCAGCAGTTTTGGCTTGCGTCAAGAGACCCAGTACTTC. Translating gives CASSFGLRQETQYF.

J is TRBJ1-4 and V is TRBV7-9, with 9 bases fitting TRBD1. Germline CDR1 SEHNR, CDR2 FQNEAQ (reference sequence). V dropped 4 bases and J dropped 8; count of bases not matched to a gene: 5. This CDR3 is 14 amino acids long. The CDR3 nucleotides read TGTGCCAGCAGCTCTACAGGGGGCTGGGAAAAACTGTTTTTT. Protein: CASSSTGGWEKLFF.

This clonotype was counted at least ten times. The chain combines TRBV28 with TRBJ1-2, with 8 bases aligning to TRBD1. The CDR3 covers 18 residues. The germline gives CDR1 MDHEN, CDR2 SYDVKM. V lost 5 bases to trimming and J lost 4 bases; unmatched junction nucleotides: 18. CDR3 protein: CASSPYLDRASRGYGYTF. The CDR3 coding sequence is TGTGCCAGCAGTCCCTATCTGGACAGGGCCTCTCGCGGCTATGGCTACACCTTC.

This clonotype appeared many times. The V and J genes are TRBV12-3 or TRBV12-4 and TRBJ1-2; D is undetermined. The CDR3 is made up of 14 amino acids. V dropped 5 bases and J dropped 3 bases, with 13 bases sitting between them. The DNA for the CDR3 is TGTGCCAGCAGTGGGATAGGGAAGTACTATGGCTACACCTTC. This sequence encodes CASSGIGKYYGYTF.

The chain recombines TRBV5-1 with TRBJ1-1; the D is unclear. CDR3 length equals 15 residues. Germline CDR1 SGHRS, CDR2 YFSETQ. V shed 1 base and J shed 5 bases, with 15 bases lying between them. The CDR3: CASSLFWQRGTEAFF. The CDR3 nucleotides read TGCGCCAGCAGCTTGTTTTGGCAACGGGGTACTGAAGCTTTCTTT.

This clonotype was seen at least ten times. The gene calls are TRBV25-1 and TRBJ1-1; D may be TRBD1 (5 bases). CDR1 is MGHDK, CDR2 SYGVNS, per germline. V was cut by 4 bases and J by 2 bases, with 11 bases left in between. This CDR3 has 14 residues. The chain's CDR3 is CASSASGANTEAFF. For the CDR3, the DNA is TGTGCCAGCAGTGCATCCGGGGCCAACACTGAAGCTTTCTTT.

This clonotype appeared a few times. The chain joins TRBV12-3 or TRBV12-4 to TRBJ1-2, with a weak D call TRBD1 (5 bases). Trimming removed 3 bases from V and 4 bases from J, with 12 bases in between. This CDR3 contains 14 residues. CDR3 nucleotides: TGTGCCAGCAGTTTGATCAGGGACCCCTATGGCTACACCTTC. It yields the protein CASSLIRDPYGYTF.

The V call is TRBV20-1, the J call TRBJ2-7; 10 nucleotides align to TRBD2. Trimming took 3 bases from V and 0 from J; bases not matched to a gene: 5. Per germline, CDR1 DFQATT and CDR2 SNEGSKA (reference sequence). This CDR3 is 15 amino acids long. The CDR3 here is CSASRGLANSYEQYF. DNA of the CDR3: TGCAGTGCTAGTAGGGGACTAGCGAACTCCTACGAGCAGTACTTC.

For this clonotype: This likely reflects a read error, since a far larger clone is one base away. The V and J genes are TRBV6-2 or TRBV6-3 and TRBJ1-1; D unresolved. The germline gives CDR1 MNHEY, CDR2 SVGEGT. The CDR3 is made up of 11 amino acids. The CDR3 protein is CASRMNTETFF. CDR3 DNA sequence: TGTGCCAGCAGGATGAACACTGAAACTTTCTTT.

This clonotype appeared a few times. The rearrangement uses TRBV2 and TRBJ2-2; the D gene is possibly TRBD2 (6 bases). This CDR3 has 14 residues. Per germline, CDR1 SNHLY and CDR2 FYNNEI. The V end lost 6 bases, the J end lost 5 bases, and 13 bases lay between the germline ends. The CDR3 region has the DNA TGTGCCAGCAGCATTCACGGGGGTACCGGGGAGCTGTTTTTT. As protein: CASSIHGGTGELFF.

This clonotype has more than one count but fewer than ten. This chain joins TRBV7-2 and TRBJ2-7; unclear D gene. This CDR3 spans 13 amino acids. Trimming left V 5 bases short and J 6 bases short, with 14 bases between. Germline assignment: CDR1 SGHTA and CDR2 FQGNSA. In DNA form, the CDR3 reads TGTGCCAGCAGCCGAAGACGGCTTTCCGAGCAGTACTTC. Protein: CASSRRRLSEQYF.

This clonotype was detected ten times or more. The chain is built from TRBV2 and TRBJ1-1; possible D gene TRBD1, 5 bases. With 2 bases removed from V and 5 bases from J, the gap between germline ends came to 15 bases. This CDR3 has 15 residues. CDR1 and CDR2 from the germline V gene are SNHLY and FYNNEI. The CDR3 region has the DNA TGTGCCAGCAGTGAACGGGATCGGGGGAGGACTGAAGCTTTCTTT. As protein: CASSERDRGRTEAFF.

This clonotype occurred a few times. The chain couples TRBV28 to TRBJ2-7; 8 nucleotides line up with TRBD1. The junction had 11 bases not matched to a gene; V was cut back by 2 bases and J by 5 bases. Germline CDR1 MDHEN, CDR2 SYDVKM. The CDR3 is made up of 16 amino acids. CDR3 nucleotide sequence: TGTGCCAGCAGTTTAAATCGAGCAGGGGGCTCTCACGAGCAGTACTTC. It yields the protein CASSLNRAGGSHEQYF.

The V gene is TRBV28, the J gene TRBJ1-5; D not resolved. The germline CDR1 and CDR2 sequences are MDHEN and SYDVKM. This CDR3 has 14 amino acids. Trimming shortened V by 3 bases and J by 0 bases, and 6 bases separated the two germline ends. CDR3 region: CASSFALSNQPQHF. The CDR3 DNA reads TGTGCCAGCAGTTTTGCCCTTAGCAATCAGCCCCAGCATTTT.

This clonotype was seen a few times. The CDR3 sequence: CASSPTGAVYEQYF. In DNA form, the CDR3 reads TGTGCCAGCAGCCCGACAGGGGCTGTCTACGAGCAGTACTTC. The chain is built from TRBV12-3 or TRBV12-4 and TRBJ2-7; 8 bases fit TRBD1. Trimming took 6 bases from V and 3 from J; bases not matched to a gene: 7. This CDR3 is built from 14 residues.

This rearrangement joins TRBV19 to TRBJ1-5; D unclear. Trimming pared 9 bases from V and 5 bases from J, leaving 14 bases between. The CDR3 runs 13 residues. Looked up from germline, CDR1 is LNHDA and CDR2 is SQIVND (reference sequence). The CDR3: CASKDQSHQPQHF. In DNA form, the CDR3 reads TGTGCCAGCAAAGACCAGTCTCATCAGCCCCAGCATTTT.

The V call is TRBV15, the J call TRBJ2-7, with TRBD2 matching 10 bases. CDR1 is LNHNV, CDR2 YYDKDF, per germline (reference sequence). The V and J ends lost 0 bases and 1 base, in that order; junction bases with no gene match: 9. This CDR3 is built from 18 residues. The CDR3 loop reads CATSRDPSGLARSYEQYF. The CDR3, as DNA: TGTGCCACCAGCAGAGATCCGTCGGGACTAGCGCGATCCTACGAGCAGTACTTC. Full variable domain (rest looked up from reference TRBV15 and TRBJ2-7): DAMVIQNPRYQVTQFGKPVTLSCSQTLNHNVMYWYQQKSSQAPKLLFHYYDKDFNNEADTPDNFQSRRPNTSFCFLDIRSPGLGDTAMYLCATSRDPSGLARSYEQYFGPGTRLTVT.

The chain recombines TRBV14 with TRBJ1-1, with no clear D. The CDR3 covers 15 residues. Germline CDR1 reads SGHDN; CDR2 reads FVKESK. With 1 base removed from V and 5 bases from J, the gap between germline ends came to 14 bases. This CDR3 reads CASSQVGSGKTEAFF. For the CDR3, the DNA is TGTGCCAGCAGCCAAGTTGGTTCCGGGAAGACTGAAGCTTTCTTT. The whole variable domain, filled in from reference TRBV14 and TRBJ1-1, reads EAGVTQFPSHSVIEKGQTVTLRCDPISGHDNLYWYRRVMGKEIKFLLHFVKESKQDESGMPNNRFLAERTGGTYSTLKVQPAELEDSGVYFCASSQVGSGKTEAFFGQGTRLTVV.

As DNA, the CDR3 is TGTGCCAGCAGCTTCGGCGGATTACAAGAGACCCAGTACTTC. Its translation is CASSFGGLQETQYF. The rearrangement joins TRBV11-2 to TRBJ2-5; D is ambiguous. The CDR3 is 14 residues long. V was shortened by 3 bases and J by 2 bases, with 10 bases between the two germline ends. Germline V gene sequence: CDR1 SGHAT, CDR2 FQNNGV. Supplemented by reference TRBV11-2 and TRBJ2-5, the full variable domain reads EAGVAQSPRYKIIEKRQSVAFWCNPISGHATLYWYQQILGQGPKLLIQFQNNGVVDDSQLPKDRFSAERLKGVDSTLKIQPAKLEDSAVYLCASSFGGLQETQYFGPGTRLLVL.

The chain is built from TRBV20-1 and TRBJ1-2; D is possibly TRBD1 (6 bases). The CDR3 has 14 amino acids. Germline V gene lookup returns CDR1 DFQATT and CDR2 SNEGSKA (reference sequence). Trimming stripped 1 base from V and 4 bases from J, with 13 bases between. The CDR3 is CSARAAGEVYGYTF. CDR3 bases: TGCAGTGCTAGAGCTGCAGGGGAGGTCTATGGCTACACCTTC.

Points on this clonotype: Its ends do not fully match the called genes, so a read error is possible. The V gene is TRBV25-1, the J gene TRBJ1-1; 7 nucleotides match TRBD1. The germline V gene encodes CDR1 MGHDK and CDR2 SYGVNS. This CDR3 has 13 amino acids. In nucleotides, the CDR3 is TGTGCCAGCAGGACAGGGCTGAACACTAAAGCTTTCTTT. Protein: CASRTGLNTKAFF.

The genes are TRBV7-9 and TRBJ2-5; the match to TRBD2 covers 12 bases. The V gene end was trimmed by 5 bases and the J gene end by 5 bases; junction bases not matched to a gene: 9. The CDR3 runs to 16 residues. Germline-derived CDR1 and CDR2 are SEHNR and FQNEAQ (reference sequence). Written as DNA, the CDR3 is TGTGCCAGCAGCCAAGGACGGACTAGCGGGACCGAGACCCAGTACTTC. Protein sequence: CASSQGRTSGTETQYF.

CDR3 amino acids: CASSLSGTATYEQYF. CDR3 DNA: TGCGCCAGCAGCTTATCCGGGACGGCCACCTACGAGCAGTACTTC. The chain has TRBV5-1 and TRBJ2-7; D possibly uses TRBD1 or TRBD2 (5 bases each). The CDR3 runs 15 residues. CDR1 SGHRS and CDR2 YFSETQ come from the germline V gene. The ends were cut back, 2 bases at V and 2 bases at J, with 14 bases in the middle.

This chain uses TRBV7-3 with TRBJ1-1, with a tentative D call TRBD1 (5 bases). V lost 5 bases and J lost 4, with 14 bases in between. Germline lookup yields CDR1 SGHTA and CDR2 FQGTGA. The CDR3 is 14 amino acids. This chain's CDR3 is CASSLVGGSTEAFF. CDR3 nucleotides: TGTGCCAGCAGCCTAGTTGGGGGTAGCACTGAAGCTTTCTTT.

V gene TRBV29-1 combines with J gene TRBJ1-1; 9 nucleotides align to TRBD1. Germline CDR1 SQVTM, CDR2 ANQGSEA. J was trimmed by 0 bases and V by 1 base; bases with no gene match: 6. The CDR3 extends over 16 amino acids. CDR3 sequence: CSVEGTGAGMNTEAFF. The CDR3 region has the DNA TGCAGCGTTGAAGGGACAGGGGCCGGGATGAACACTGAAGCTTTCTTT.

The chain links TRBV6-2 or TRBV6-3 to TRBJ1-4; no clear D gene. V was shortened by 2 bases and J by 4 bases, with 14 bases between the two germline ends. The CDR3 length is 16 residues. CDR1 is MNHEY and CDR2 is SVGEGT in the germline V gene. The CDR3 region has the DNA TGTGCCAGCAGTTACCGGGGAGGGCTGAGTAATGAAAAACTGTTTTTT. This gives the protein CASSYRGGLSNEKLFF.

This chain links TRBV10-3 with TRBJ1-5; 9 bases line up with TRBD1. The CDR3 spans 14 residues. The germline V gene encodes CDR1 ENHRY and CDR2 SYGVKD. V lost 5 bases to trimming and J lost 6 bases; unmatched junction nucleotides: 5. DNA of the CDR3: TGTGCCATCAGTAGGGACAGGGAGGGTCAGCCCCAGCATTTT. This gives the protein CAISRDREGQPQHF.

This rearrangement joins TRBV6-5 to TRBJ2-5; D is possibly TRBD2 (6 bases). Per germline, CDR1 MNHEY and CDR2 SVGAGI. V lost 2 bases and J lost 5, with 15 bases in between. The CDR3 runs to 15 residues. The CDR3 is CASSYPGPGRETQYF. The CDR3 coding sequence is TGTGCCAGCAGTTACCCTGGGCCGGGGAGGGAGACCCAGTACTTC.

V is TRBV9 and J is TRBJ2-7, with TRBD2 matching over 8 bases. This CDR3 comprises 16 residues. The germline CDR1 and CDR2 sequences are SGDLS and YYNGEE. The V gene end was trimmed by 0 bases and the J gene end by 7 bases; junction bases not matched to a gene: 12. CDR3 nucleotides: TGTGCCAGCAGCGTAGGAGCGGGTGCCCTAGCGGGTGAGCAGTACTTC. Translating it yields CASSVGAGALAGEQYF.

This clonotype showed up many times. CDR3 nucleotides: TGCAGTGCCTCACTAGCGGGAGTTGTTCCCTACGAGCAGTACTTC. It specifies CSASLAGVVPYEQYF. The chain is built from TRBV20-1 and TRBJ2-7; 11 nucleotides agree with TRBD2. Germline CDR1 DFQATT, CDR2 SNEGSKA (reference sequence). J was trimmed by 2 bases and V by 6 bases; bases with no gene match: 9. The CDR3 contains 15 residues.

This clonotype came up a few times. V gene TRBV30 combines with J gene TRBJ1-2; D is unclear. V dropped 3 bases and J dropped 7 bases, with 12 bases sitting between them. CDR3 length: 12 residues. The germline V gene has CDR1 GTSNPN and CDR2 SVGIG (reference sequence). CDR3 residues: CAWSDWAGGYTF. CDR3 DNA sequence: TGTGCCTGGAGCGACTGGGCCGGTGGCTACACCTTC.